This T cell receptor (beta chain) derives from a study of blood T cell repertoires in COVID-19. Study details: Donors in the United States, Italy and Spain gave samples during acute or convalescent COVID-19. Sample material is recorded as cDNA or gDNA derived from T cells, B-cell-depleted T cells, or PBMCs.

Authors' data handling: Estimates of nucleated cell counts were drawn from the amplification of reference gene primers. This table comes from immunoSEQ multiplex PCR, and its TCRdb copy is limited to in-frame clones, with some not included. The D gene and trimming were derived from the DNA, and the V and J assignments and clone size from that table. Among about 120,000 clones listed, 60% to 85% were seen once. Losses at the gene ends were 6 bases for V and 6 bases for J; bases not matched to a gene: 9. The CDR3 extends over 16 amino acids. CDR1 and CDR2 from the germline V gene are SQVTM and ANQGSEA.

This sequence was found in a man between 70 and 80 years old with acute or convalescent COVID-19. Sequences were obtained from peripheral blood. The chain recombines TRBV29-1 with TRBJ2-2, with 14 positions matching TRBD2. The CDR3 spells CSVLGTSGRSSGELFF. The CDR3 DNA sequence: TGCAGCGTCTTAGGGACTAGCGGGAGAAGCTCCGGGGAGCTGTTTTTT.